Listed below are T cell receptor beta chains from one sample, sequenced in a study of cytomegalovirus exposure and HLA in healthy donors. The protocol was immunoSEQ multiplex PCR, while the TCRdb copy is restricted to in-frame clones and leaves out a portion. Of about 120,000 clones in the sample, around 74% were seen once. The sequencing sample was made of PBMCs. These TCRs come from a man aged 30 to 45 in good health and CMV-seropositive. The CDR3 runs from the conserved cysteine through the conserved F or W. The D gene is left open where the match is weak. For some rows the clone size is stated as once, few or many, or as a class when expanded; others skip it.

j_gene | abundance | d_gene | v_gene | CDR3nt | CDR3aa
TRBJ2-3 | few | . | TRBV11-3 | TGTGCCAGCAGCTTAGACCAGACAGATACGCAGTATTTT | CASSLDQTDTQYF
TRBJ2-7 | . | . | TRBV4-3 | TGCGCCAGCAGCAACAGCCGAAATTCCTACGAGCAGTACTTC | CASSNSRNSYEQYF
TRBJ2-5 | . | TRBD1 | TRBV9 | TGTGCCAGCAGCGAGAGGGGGACAGTCTGGGGAGAGACCCAGTACTTC | CASSERGTVWGETQYF
TRBJ2-2 | . | . | TRBV4-3 | TGCGCCAGCAGCCTACAGGGTCGGACCGGGGAGCTGTTTTTT | CASSLQGRTGELFF
TRBJ1-1 | . | . | TRBV6-6 | TGTGCCAGCAGTTACTCGCTTAACAGATTGAACACTGAAGCTTTCTTT | CASSYSLNRLNTEAFF
TRBJ2-3 | . | TRBD2 | TRBV27 | TGTGCCAGCAGGGTAGGACTAGCGGGGGGCCTCTCAGATACGCAGTATTTT | CASRVGLAGGLSDTQYF
TRBJ2-3 | . | TRBD2 | TRBV7-8 | TGTGCCAGCAGCCCCCGATTGCGGGGGGCCATCACAGATACGCAGTATTTT | CASSPRLRGAITDTQYF
TRBJ1-1 | few | TRBD1 | TRBV5-1 | TGCGCCAGCAGCTTACAGGGGGCCTCCCCGGGCACTGAAGCTTTCTTT | CASSLQGASPGTEAFF
TRBJ2-3 | . | TRBD2 | TRBV6-1 | TGTGCCAGCAGTGCCGCTGCGGGGGGAACAGATACGCAGTATTTT | CASSAAAGGTDTQYF
TRBJ2-3 | . | TRBD2 | TRBV2 | TGTGCCAGCAGTGGAGGACTAGCAACCGCTACGCAGTATTTT | CASSGGLATATQYF
TRBJ2-5 | . | TRBD2 | TRBV7-9 | TGTGCCAGCACCCCTTCAAGTGGCGGGGGGACTCAAGAGACCCAGTACTTC | CASTPSSGGGTQETQYF